Listed here are 21 T cell receptor beta chains from one sample, sequenced in a study of OX40 agonist ivuxolimab in advanced cancers. TCRdb's copy holds only in-frame clones and misses some; the assay was immunoSEQ multiplex PCR. In the table there are over 80,000 clones, about nine tenths of which are singletons. The material sequenced was CD4+ or CD8+ T cells sorted from blood, taken in a trial of the OX40 agonist ivuxolimab. All receptors come from an adult with an advanced solid tumor such as melanoma, head and neck, liver or kidney cancer.

This clone was counted many times. The chain has TRBV7-9 and TRBJ2-1; D may be TRBD1 (6 bases). CDR1 and CDR2 from the germline V gene are SEHNR and FQNEAQ (reference sequence). The CDR3 has 13 residues. V was clipped by 5 bases and J by 7 bases, with 12 bases between them. DNA for the CDR3: TGTGCCAGCAGCCAAATTCAGGGGAATGAGCAGTTCTTC. Protein: CASSQIQGNEQFF.

The chain is built from TRBV12-5 and TRBJ2-1, with 9 bases that match TRBD1. CDR1 LGHNT and CDR2 FRNRAP come from the germline V gene. Unmatched junction bases numbered 5, after V lost 2 bases and J lost 15 bases. CDR3 length equals 12 residues. Here the CDR3 DNA reads TGTGCTAGTGGTTTGACAGGGGGCTTGCCGTTCTTC. It encodes CASGLTGGLPFF.

This chain links TRBV18 with TRBJ2-1; 9 bases are shared with TRBD2. Germline lookup yields CDR1 KGHSH and CDR2 LQKENI. J gave up 0 bases and V 3 bases, and 6 bases lay outside the gene matches. There are 17 residues in the CDR3. The CDR3 DNA reads TGTGCCAGCTCACCCGCGGGGGGGCCTAGCTCCTACAATGAGCAGTTCTTC. This sequence encodes CASSPAGGPSSYNEQFF. The entire variable domain, with the rest obtained from reference TRBV18 and TRBJ2-1, is as follows: NAGVMQNPRHLVRRRGQEARLRCSPMKGHSHVYWYRQLPEEGLKFMVYLQKENIIDESGMPKERFSAEFPKEGPSILRIQQVVRGDSAAYFCASSPAGGPSSYNEQFFGPGTRLTVL.

The rearrangement links TRBV11-3 to TRBJ2-1; TRBD2 agrees at 8 bases. Germline-derived CDR1 and CDR2 are SGHNT and YENEEA. The CDR3 covers 14 residues. The V gene end was trimmed by 5 bases and the J gene end by 3 bases; junction bases not matched to a gene: 3. CDR3 coding DNA: TGTGCCAGCAGCCCGAGCGGGAGCTACAATGAGCAGTTCTTC. Its translation: CASSPSGSYNEQFF.

This rearrangement joins TRBV5-1 to TRBJ2-5, with a possible D match to TRBD2 (6 bases). From germline, CDR1 is SGHRS and CDR2 YFSETQ. V was clipped by 4 bases and J by 5 bases, with 18 bases between them. This CDR3 contains 15 residues. CDR3 protein: CASSHRDSRRETQYF. In DNA form, the CDR3 reads TGCGCCAGCAGCCACCGGGACTCCCGCCGTGAGACCCAGTACTTC.

The genes are TRBV27 and TRBJ2-5; 8 bases align to TRBD1. The germline CDR1 and CDR2 sequences are MNHEY and SMNVEV (reference sequence). Trimming at V came to 4 bases and at J to 4 bases, leaving 11 bases not matched to a gene. The CDR3 spans 16 residues. For the CDR3, the DNA is TGTGCCAGCAGTTCGACTCCCGGGACAGGCCTAGAGACCCAGTACTTC. Amino acids: CASSSTPGTGLETQYF.

This sequence joins TRBV12-5 and TRBJ2-7; D is possibly TRBD2 (5 bases). Germline V CDR1 and CDR2: LGHNT, FRNRAP. The CDR3 has 12 residues. V gave up 5 bases and J gave up 3 bases, with 8 bases separating them. CDR3 sequence: CASGVGLYEQYF. As DNA, the CDR3 is TGTGCTAGTGGTGTCGGACTCTACGAGCAGTACTTC.

The chain combines TRBV10-2 with TRBJ1-2; D gene uncertain. V was cut by 5 bases and J by 7 bases, with 14 bases left in between. CDR1 and CDR2 (germline): WSHSY, SAAADI. The CDR3 is made up of 13 amino acids. The CDR3 region has the DNA TGCGCCAGCAGTCTTAGGACGTCGGCTGGCTACACCTTC. Amino acid sequence: CASSLRTSAGYTF.

J is TRBJ1-5 and V is TRBV6-1, with TRBD1 identical over 10 bases. This CDR3 is built from 14 residues. Germline V gene data show CDR1 as MNHNS and CDR2 as SASEGT. The J segment lost 4 bases and the V segment lost 9 bases, leaving 6 bases of the junction unmatched. CDR3 DNA sequence: TGTGCCAGGACGGGACAGGGGCCTAATCAGCCCCAGCATTTT. Protein product: CARTGQGPNQPQHF.

The rearrangement joins TRBV30 to TRBJ2-1; tentative D call: TRBD1 (7 bases). Germline V gene lookup returns CDR1 GTSNPN and CDR2 SVGIG (reference sequence). The germline V and J ends were trimmed by 4 bases and 1 base, with 17 bases remaining between them. CDR3 length: 16 amino acids. The chain's CDR3 is CAWTSRGARSYNEQFF. CDR3 sequence (DNA): TGTGCCTGGACTAGCAGGGGGGCCCGGTCCTACAATGAGCAGTTCTTC.

This chain links TRBV9 with TRBJ2-7; perhaps D is TRBD1 or TRBD2 (5 bases each). V lost 7 bases and J 0 bases, leaving 17 bases between the germline ends. CDR1 and CDR2 (germline): SGDLS, YYNGEE. The CDR3 loop spans 15 amino acids. CDR3 protein: CASGVGDGTSYEQYF. CDR3 DNA sequence: TGTGCCAGCGGTGTTGGGGACGGAACCTCCTACGAGCAGTACTTC.

V usage is TRBV5-5 and J usage is TRBJ2-1; D gene unclear. Germline V lookup: CDR1 SGHKS, CDR2 YYEKEE (reference sequence). Trimming took off 1 base at V and 2 bases at J, with 4 bases between the two ends. The CDR3 is made up of 13 amino acids. This CDR3 is CASSLLPYNEQFF. Written as DNA, the CDR3 is TGTGCCAGCAGCTTGCTCCCCTACAATGAGCAGTTCTTC.

V is TRBV7-6 and J is TRBJ1-2, with D uncertain. This CDR3 has 12 residues. Germline-derived CDR1 and CDR2 are SGHVS and FNYEAQ. The V gene lost 5 bases and the J gene lost 4 bases, with 8 bases spanning the gap. The CDR3 region is CASSPMSYGYTF. The CDR3 coding sequence is TGTGCCAGCAGCCCTATGAGCTATGGCTACACCTTC.

A note on this clone: At the DNA level, this CDR3 is encoded by other sequences in the same sample as well. The chain has TRBV5-1 and TRBJ1-2, with D possibly TRBD1 on 5 matching bases. Trimming shortened V by 3 bases and J by 2 bases, and 14 bases separated the two germline ends. Looked up from germline, CDR1 is SGHRS and CDR2 is YFSETQ. The CDR3 covers 15 residues. CDR3 coding DNA: TGCGCCAGCAGCTCTGGACATCCCCAGAACTATGGCTACACCTTC. Its protein product is CASSSGHPQNYGYTF.

The J gene is TRBJ2-2, the V gene TRBV29-1; D unclear. Germline V lookup: CDR1 SQVTM, CDR2 ANQGSEA. The germline V and J ends were trimmed by 6 bases and 6 bases, with 14 bases remaining between them. This CDR3 comprises 13 residues. The CDR3 DNA follows: TGCAGCGTCCACCCGACGGGTTCCGGGGAGCTGTTTTTT. This codes for CSVHPTGSGELFF.

V gene TRBV4-2 combines with J gene TRBJ2-5; the match to TRBD1 covers 8 bases. The end of the DNA aligns better with TRBJ2-7, so the J call may be wrong. This CDR3 spans 16 amino acids. Germline V gives CDR1 LGHNA, CDR2 YNFKEQ. The CDR3 loop is CASSQVGRTGNYEQYF. The CDR3 region has the DNA TGTGCCAGCAGCCAAGTAGGGCGGACAGGGAACTACGAGCAGTACTTC.

The chain combines TRBV9 with TRBJ1-4; D is uncertain. The CDR3 is 16 residues long. Germline values: CDR1 SGDLS, CDR2 YYNGEE. V was cut by 4 bases and J by 4 bases, with 17 bases left in between. In nucleotides, the CDR3 is TGTGCCAGCAGCCCACTCGAGGGTTCTGGTAATGAAAAACTGTTTTTT. The encoded protein is CASSPLEGSGNEKLFF.

This clone showed up just once. This chain links TRBV11-1 with TRBJ2-7; TRBD1 matches 7 bases. Germline V lookup: CDR1 SGHAT, CDR2 FQDESV (reference sequence). J was trimmed by 2 bases and V by 5 bases; bases with no gene match: 9. There are 15 residues in the CDR3. Written as DNA, the CDR3 is TGTGCCAGCAGCCCGCGTTTGGACAGGCCCTACGAGCAGTACTTC. This encodes CASSPRLDRPYEQYF.

This chain connects TRBV6-5 to TRBJ1-3; D unresolved. The CDR3 is 15 amino acids. The V end was cut by 6 bases, the J end by 0 bases, with 12 bases between. Germline V lookup: CDR1 MNHEY, CDR2 SVGAGI. The CDR3 protein is CASRSRQVSGNTIYF. The CDR3 coding sequence is TGTGCCAGCAGGTCCAGGCAAGTCTCTGGAAACACCATATATTTT.

The chain couples TRBV5-4 to TRBJ2-6; D is undetermined. The CDR3 is 14 amino acids. The germline V and J ends were trimmed by 6 bases and 0 bases, with 7 bases remaining between them. From germline, CDR1 is SGHNT and CDR2 YYREEE (reference sequence). This CDR3 reads CASTPVSGANVLTF. Here the CDR3 DNA reads TGTGCCAGCACCCCGGTCTCTGGGGCCAACGTCCTGACTTTC.

The rearrangement joins TRBV6-5 to TRBJ1-1; D is uncertain. The V and J ends lost 5 bases and 6 bases respectively, with 19 bases between them. The CDR3 runs 15 residues. The germline V gene has CDR1 MNHEY and CDR2 SVGAGI. For the CDR3, the DNA is TGTGCCAGCAGTGCTCTCCGCATAGCCGGGGCTGAAGCTTTCTTT. Translating it yields CASSALRIAGAEAFF.